This T cell receptor beta chain was sequenced for a study of blood T cell repertoires in COVID-19. Authors' data handling: Using reference gene primer amplification, nucleated cell counts were estimated. Clones were read by immunoSEQ multiplex PCR, and TCRdb kept only the in-frame ones, dropping some. Clone size and the V and J calls come from that table; the DNA yielded D and trimming. The data hold fewer than 85,000 clones, with about 86% observed a single time. The receptor was isolated from an older woman with acute or convalescent COVID-19. Sequencing was done on a sample of peripheral blood.

CDR3 sequence: CASSVYWQPQHF. CDR3 DNA: TGTGCCAGCAGTGTCTATTGGCAGCCCCAGCATTTT. The genes are TRBV2 and TRBJ1-5; no firm D call. Trimming cost V 4 bases and J 7 bases, with 8 bases left between them. The CDR3 extends over 12 amino acids. CDR1 and CDR2 from the germline V gene are SNHLY and FYNNEI.